This T cell receptor (beta chain) was recorded in a study of blood T cell repertoires in COVID-19. As for the study in general: Some COVID-19 samples were acute and others convalescent; all came from the United States, Italy and Spain. The cDNA or gDNA used as material had been derived from T cells, B-cell-depleted T cells, or PBMCs.

The V and J ends lost 0 bases and 1 base, in that order; junction bases with no gene match: 3. This CDR3 is 15 amino acids long. Germline loops: CDR1 SGHRS, CDR2 YFSETQ. Methods used by the authors: Estimated nucleated cell counts came from reference gene primer amplification. Assay used: immunoSEQ multiplex PCR; TCRdb lists only in-frame clones, some missing. Clone size and V and J calls were adopted from that table, with D and trimming inferred from the DNA. This table has hundreds of thousands of clones, 80% to 90% appearing once. Seattle-derived patients entered the study during active infection and were followed longitudinally. A note on this clone: Other DNA variants within this sample encode the same CDR3.

The TCR comes from a woman of 80 years or more with COVID-19, enrolled during active disease. Specimen: peripheral blood. The V gene is TRBV5-1, the J gene TRBJ1-1, with 7 bases lining up with TRBD1. This chain's CDR3 is CASSLGGTANTEAFF. The CDR3 DNA reads TGCGCCAGCAGCTTGGGGGGGACAGCGAACACTGAAGCTTTCTTT.